This entry concerns a single T cell receptor (beta chain). Antigen unknown. The data were taken from a study of cytomegalovirus exposure and HLA in healthy donors. Study as a whole: Earlier sequencing of approximately 200 million T cells yielded 100 million to 120 million unique TCR beta sequences.

Germline V lookup: CDR1 SEHNR, CDR2 FQNEAQ (reference sequence). The CDR3 sequence is 15 residues long. The V and J ends lost 3 bases and 6 bases respectively, with 17 bases between them. Study observations and caveats: In a later analysis, common viral pathogens appeared linked to several of the most significant clusters.

The study ran its PCR with 60 Vbeta and 13 Jbeta primers. Assay: immunoSEQ multiplex PCR; the TCRdb copy retains only in-frame clones and omits some. The table shows 150,000 to 200,000 clones, with roughly 13% occurring only once. The sequenced sample consisted of PBMCs. This chain uses TRBV7-9 with TRBJ1-2; possible D gene TRBD1, 5 bases. The sequence came from a man aged 45-60 years in good health and CMV-seropositive. The CDR3 bases are TGTGCCAGCAGCTTGGACATTTTGGCCATTCATGGCTACACCTTC. Its protein is CASSLDILAIHGYTF. The full variable domain, rest sourced from reference TRBV7-9 and TRBJ1-2, is DTGVSQNPRHKITKRGQNVTFRCDPISEHNRLYWYRQTLGQGPEFLTYFQNEAQLEKSRLLSDRFSAERPKGSFSTLEIQRTEQGDSAMYLCASSLDILAIHGYTFGSGTRLTVV.